This T cell receptor beta chain originates from a study of blood T cell repertoires in COVID-19. Study-wide background: Specimens from acute and convalescent COVID-19 originated in the United States, Italy and Spain. The analysed material was cDNA or gDNA that came from T cells, B-cell-depleted T cells, or PBMCs.

Original processing notes: Amplifying reference gene primers gave estimates of nucleated cell counts. The method was immunoSEQ multiplex PCR; TCRdb's version includes in-frame clones alone and lacks a portion of them. V and J calls and clone size are copied from that table; D and trimming were computed from the DNA. The sample lists around 97,000 clones, approximately 80% occurring once. The CDR3 contains 14 residues. The trim removed 5 bases at V and 9 bases at J, leaving 10 bases unmatched. Germline CDR1 is SGHDN and CDR2 is FVKESK. The chain combines TRBV14 with TRBJ2-1; 7 bases are shared with TRBD2. This clonotype was obtained from a man between 65 and 85 years old with acute or convalescent COVID-19. Sequenced material: peripheral blood. CDR3 region: CASSVRDYLLEQFF. The CDR3 DNA sequence: TGTGCCAGCAGCGTGCGGGACTACCTCCTTGAGCAGTTCTTC.